The 30 T cell receptor beta chains presented below share a single source sample, sequenced in a study of cytomegalovirus exposure and HLA in healthy donors. The PCR used 60 Vbeta and 13 Jbeta primers. Generated by immunoSEQ multiplex PCR, the TCRdb table keeps only in-frame clones and is missing some. The sample has about 200,000 clones; roughly four fifths are singletons. The source material was PBMCs. The receptor set was obtained from a girl aged 10 to 17 in good health and CMV-seronegative.

This chain uses TRBV29-1 with TRBJ1-2, with a tentative D call TRBD1 (5 bases). V was cut by 4 bases and J by 6 bases, with 18 bases left in between. CDR3 length: 14 residues. Germline V CDR1 and CDR2: SQVTM, ANQGSEA. The CDR3 here is CSVAGGRGRDGYTF. The CDR3 nucleotides are TGCAGCGTTGCGGGGGGTAGGGGCAGGGATGGCTACACCTTC.

The V gene is TRBV4-2, the J gene TRBJ2-5; TRBD2 matches 11 bases. This CDR3 spans 16 amino acids. Germline V gene lookup returns CDR1 LGHNA and CDR2 YNFKEQ. Trimming took 4 bases from V and 4 from J; bases not matched to a gene: 8. CDR3 amino acids: CASSRLSGGAVETQYF. CDR3 DNA sequence: TGTGCCAGCAGCCGCCTTAGCGGGGGGGCGGTAGAGACCCAGTACTTC.

This clone came up a few times. The chain couples TRBV30 to TRBJ2-2, with TRBD2 as a possible D gene (6 bases). Germline V gene data show CDR1 as GTSNPN and CDR2 as SVGIG (reference sequence). CDR3 length: 12 residues. The V end was cut by 3 bases, the J end by 10 bases, with 12 bases between. The CDR3 region has the DNA TGTGCCTGGAGCCACGGGGGACCGGAGCTGTTTTTT. This gives the protein CAWSHGGPELFF.

The genes are TRBV14 and TRBJ2-7; 11 bases map to TRBD2. V lost 0 bases, J lost 4 bases, and 8 bases stayed unmatched. The CDR3 has 17 residues. Germline V gene data show CDR1 as SGHDN and CDR2 as FVKESK. The CDR3 loop is CASSQEGPGLAVYEQYF. Here the CDR3 DNA reads TGTGCCAGCAGCCAAGAAGGGCCGGGACTAGCGGTATACGAGCAGTACTTC. Looking up the rest from reference TRBV14 and TRBJ2-7 gives the full variable domain: EAGVTQFPSHSVIEKGQTVTLRCDPISGHDNLYWYRRVMGKEIKFLLHFVKESKQDESGMPNNRFLAERTGGTYSTLKVQPAELEDSGVYFCASSQEGPGLAVYEQYFGPGTRLTVT.

The chain carries TRBV6-5 and TRBJ1-4, with TRBD1 matching over 9 bases. Germline V CDR1 and CDR2: MNHEY, SVGAGI. The V gene end was trimmed by 5 bases and the J gene end by 8 bases; junction bases not matched to a gene: 9. This CDR3 spans 15 amino acids. The CDR3 DNA reads as TGTGCCAGCAGTAACACCGGGACAGGGCGAGAAAAACTGTTTTTT. Residues: CASSNTGTGREKLFF.

This rearrangement joins TRBV27 to TRBJ2-3, with 9 bases fitting TRBD2. The CDR3 consists of 15 residues. V was clipped by 4 bases and J by 2 bases; unmatched bases: 4. Germline values: CDR1 MNHEY, CDR2 SMNVEV (reference sequence). DNA of the CDR3: TGTGCCAGCAGTTCCCTAGCGGGGTTCACAGATACGCAGTATTTT. Translated, it gives CASSSLAGFTDTQYF.

This clone was picked up one time. V and J are TRBV9 and TRBJ2-1, with D hard to call. V was clipped by 2 bases and J by 0 bases, with 6 bases between them. Germline CDR1 and CDR2: SGDLS and YYNGEE. The CDR3 covers 14 residues. The CDR3: CASSVESSYNEQFF. CDR3 nucleotides: TGTGCCAGCAGCGTGGAGAGCTCCTACAATGAGCAGTTCTTC.

The chain recombines TRBV19 with TRBJ2-2, with 8 bases lining up with TRBD1. Germline CDR1 is LNHDA and CDR2 is SQIVND (reference sequence). The CDR3 runs 15 residues. Losses at the gene ends were 8 bases for V and 1 base for J; bases not matched to a gene: 6. The CDR3 loop reads CASQEGTGNTGELFF. Written as DNA, the CDR3 is TGTGCCAGTCAGGAGGGGACAGGGAACACCGGGGAGCTGTTTTTT.

V gene TRBV6-5 combines with J gene TRBJ1-1; D not certain. The CDR3 runs 13 residues. V lost 2 bases and J 7 bases, leaving 11 bases between the germline ends. CDR1 is MNHEY, CDR2 SVGAGI, per germline. CDR3 residues: CASSYGRNDEAFF. CDR3 nucleotide sequence: TGTGCCAGCAGTTACGGCAGGAATGATGAAGCTTTCTTT.

Regarding this clone: A read error may account for a junction end that differs from germline. The J gene is TRBJ2-2, the V gene TRBV10-3; a weak D match, TRBD2 (5 bases). From germline, CDR1 is ENHRY and CDR2 SYGVKD. The CDR3 length is 14 residues. DNA of the CDR3: TGTGCCATCAGCAGAAAGGAAAACACCGGGGAACTGTTTTTT. Its protein is CAISRKENTGELFF.

The chain combines TRBV6-1 with TRBJ2-7; D is possibly TRBD1 (6 bases). The CDR3 is made up of 14 amino acids. CDR1 is MNHNS and CDR2 is SASEGT in the germline V gene. Trimming removed 8 bases from V and 3 bases from J, with 17 bases in between. CDR3 nucleotides: TGTGCCAGCCGGGACACTCATAAGATCTACGAGCAGTACTTC. Protein: CASRDTHKIYEQYF.

V is TRBV28 and J is TRBJ1-5; no clear D. Per the germline V gene, CDR1 is MDHEN and CDR2 is SYDVKM. The CDR3 is 16 amino acids. V lost 3 bases, J lost 2 bases, and 14 bases lay in between. The CDR3 DNA reads TGTGCCAGCAGTTTTGGGAGGGTGAGAGGCAATCAGCCCCAGCATTTT. Protein product: CASSFGRVRGNQPQHF.

This chain links TRBV28 with TRBJ2-7; TRBD1 matches at 8 bases. The germline V gene has CDR1 MDHEN and CDR2 SYDVKM. CDR3 length: 15 amino acids. Germline trimming cut 5 bases from V and 3 bases from J; bases unmatched to any gene: 9. Here the CDR3 DNA reads TGTGCCAGCAGTCTCCCCCGGGACAGGATCTACGAGCAGTACTTC. This codes for CASSLPRDRIYEQYF.

The chain is built from TRBV18 and TRBJ1-3; 7 bases are shared with TRBD1. Germline V lookup: CDR1 KGHSH, CDR2 LQKENI. This CDR3 contains 15 residues. V gave up 0 bases and J gave up 2 bases; unmatched junction bases: 1. CDR3 bases: TGTGCCAGCTCACCACCCCAGGGGGCTGGAAACACCATATATTTT. This encodes CASSPPQGAGNTIYF. Drawing the rest from reference TRBV18 and TRBJ1-3, the complete variable domain is NAGVMQNPRHLVRRRGQEARLRCSPMKGHSHVYWYRQLPEEGLKFMVYLQKENIIDESGMPKERFSAEFPKEGPSILRIQQVVRGDSAAYFCASSPPQGAGNTIYFGEGSWLTVV.

The chain recombines TRBV19 with TRBJ2-1; 7 nucleotides match TRBD1. Germline CDR1 LNHDA, CDR2 SQIVND (reference sequence). The CDR3 totals 15 residues. V trimming: 4 bases; J trimming: 8 bases; junction bases outside the gene matches: 11. DNA for the CDR3: TGTGCCAGTAGTAGAGAGGGCAGGGGGTGGGATGAGCAGTTCTTC. It encodes CASSREGRGWDEQFF.

This chain uses TRBV7-3 with TRBJ2-5, with TRBD2 as a possible D gene (7 bases). Germline V gives CDR1 SGHTA, CDR2 FQGTGA. This CDR3 has 15 residues. V was pared by 2 bases and J by 4 bases, with 14 bases between. In DNA, the CDR3 is TGTGCCAGCAGCTTAGGAGGGGGGGGTACAGAGACCCAGTACTTC. It yields the protein CASSLGGGGTETQYF.

This clone was counted only a few times. Here the CDR3 reads CASSQEWGDSEAFF. The CDR3 nucleotides are TGCGCCAGCAGCCAAGAGTGGGGGGATTCTGAAGCTTTCTTT. The gene calls are TRBV4-1 and TRBJ1-1, with TRBD1 as a possible D gene (5 bases). V lost 0 bases, J lost 6 bases, and 11 bases lay in between. The CDR3 runs 14 residues. Looked up from germline, CDR1 is MGHRA and CDR2 is YSYEKL.

V and J are TRBV7-9 and TRBJ2-5, with unresolved D. Germline CDR1 is SEHNR and CDR2 is FQNEAQ (reference sequence). This CDR3 spans 14 amino acids. With 1 base removed from V and 5 bases from J, the gap between germline ends came to 11 bases. This CDR3 is CASSLGTTRETQYF. The CDR3 region has the DNA TGTGCCAGCAGCTTAGGAACTACTCGGGAGACCCAGTACTTC.

The J gene is TRBJ1-2, the V gene TRBV11-2; D uncertain. Germline-derived CDR1 and CDR2 are SGHAT and FQNNGV. The ends were cut back, 2 bases at V and 4 bases at J, with 20 bases in the middle. The CDR3 spans 17 residues. The CDR3 here is CASSLTGGGRETYGYTF. As DNA, the CDR3 is TGTGCCAGCAGCTTAACGGGAGGAGGGAGGGAGACCTATGGCTACACCTTC.

In DNA, the CDR3 is TGTGCCAGTAACCGAAGATGGGGGCCCTCTAACTATGGCTACACCTTC. This translates into CASNRRWGPSNYGYTF. The chain joins TRBV19 to TRBJ1-2, with a possible D match to TRBD1 (6 bases). V was shortened by 7 bases and J by 0 bases, with 18 bases between the two germline ends. Germline CDR1 is LNHDA and CDR2 is SQIVND (reference sequence). The length of the CDR3 is 16 residues.

The rearrangement uses TRBV25-1 and TRBJ1-1; 7 bases agree with TRBD1. CDR3 length equals 14 residues. The germline V gene has CDR1 MGHDK and CDR2 SYGVNS. The trim removed 6 bases at V and 1 base at J, leaving 5 bases unmatched. The DNA of the CDR3 is TGTGCCAGCAGGAGGGGACAGACGAACACTGAAGCTTTCTTT. Protein sequence: CASRRGQTNTEAFF.

This clone has more than one count but fewer than ten. The chain joins TRBV4-2 to TRBJ1-5; TRBD1 matches 10 bases. The CDR3 runs to 16 residues. The germline gives CDR1 LGHNA, CDR2 YNFKEQ. Trimming took 0 bases from V and 10 from J; bases not matched to a gene: 9. CDR3 region: CASSQDRGTGDRPQHF. CDR3 bases: TGTGCCAGCAGCCAAGATCGGGGGACAGGGGATAGACCCCAGCATTTT.

V is TRBV29-1 and J is TRBJ2-2; tentatively, D is TRBD2 (6 bases). Germline V gives CDR1 SQVTM, CDR2 ANQGSEA. V was trimmed by 4 bases and J by 1 base, leaving 7 bases between them. The length of the CDR3 is 13 residues. The CDR3 protein is CSVVGGNTGELFF. CDR3 DNA: TGCAGCGTTGTGGGGGGGAACACCGGGGAGCTGTTTTTT.

This rearrangement joins TRBV2 to TRBJ2-7; TRBD1 matches at 10 bases. CDR1 is SNHLY and CDR2 is FYNNEI in the germline V gene. With 3 bases clipped from V and 4 bases from J, the junction kept 15 bases outside the gene matches. The CDR3 loop spans 18 amino acids. This CDR3 reads CASSDSAGTGVKLYEQYF. The CDR3, as DNA: TGTGCCAGCAGTGATTCCGCCGGGACAGGGGTTAAGCTTTACGAGCAGTACTTC. Drawing the rest from reference TRBV2 and TRBJ2-7, the complete variable domain is EPEVTQTPSHQVTQMGQEVILRCVPISNHLYFYWYRQILGQKVEFLVSFYNNEISEKSEIFDDQFSVERPDGSNFTLKIRSTKLEDSAMYFCASSDSAGTGVKLYEQYFGPGTRLTVT.

The V and J genes are TRBV5-1 and TRBJ2-5; weak D call: TRBD1 (5 bases). There are 14 residues in the CDR3. V was cut by 1 base and J by 7 bases, with 14 bases left in between. Germline loops: CDR1 SGHRS, CDR2 YFSETQ. Here the CDR3 DNA reads TGCGCCAGCAGCTTGTCGACAGCTTCGCGGACCCAGTACTTC. It yields the protein CASSLSTASRTQYF.

The V gene is TRBV5-4, the J gene TRBJ1-2; a possible D gene is TRBD1 (6 bases). V lost 0 bases to trimming and J lost 4 bases, with 10 bases between them. Germline V gives CDR1 SGHNT, CDR2 YYREEE (reference sequence). The CDR3 length is 14 residues. The CDR3 DNA follows: TGTGCCAGCAGCTTGGACGGACAGAGCTATGGCTACACCTTC. Translation gives CASSLDGQSYGYTF.

This clone was seen only once. The chain combines TRBV4-1 with TRBJ2-2; tentatively, D is TRBD1 (5 bases). With 5 bases removed from V and 5 bases from J, the gap between germline ends came to 9 bases. Germline V gene lookup returns CDR1 MGHRA and CDR2 YSYEKL. The CDR3 runs to 13 residues. CDR3 protein: CASSIQGTGELFF. As DNA, the CDR3 is TGCGCCAGCAGCATCCAGGGTACCGGGGAGCTGTTTTTT.

The rearrangement joins TRBV28 to TRBJ1-2; possibly TRBD1 for D (6 bases). V lost 3 bases and J 4 bases, leaving 15 bases between the germline ends. In germline, CDR1 is MDHEN, CDR2 SYDVKM. The CDR3 loop spans 15 amino acids. CDR3 bases: TGTGCCAGCAGTTTCCCCAGGGGAAGGTCCTATGGCTACACCTTC. It translates to CASSFPRGRSYGYTF.

The chain employs TRBV19 and TRBJ2-2; a weak D match, TRBD2 (6 bases). The CDR3 runs 15 residues. In germline, CDR1 is LNHDA, CDR2 SQIVND (reference sequence). Trimming pared 2 bases from V and 1 base from J, leaving 8 bases between. The CDR3 spells CASSIIGGNTGELFF. CDR3 bases: TGTGCCAGTAGTATAATCGGGGGGAACACCGGGGAGCTGTTTTTT. The full variable domain, in which reference TRBV19 and TRBJ2-2 provide the parts outside the CDR3, is DGGITQSPKYLFRKEGQNVTLSCEQNLNHDAMYWYRQDPGQGLRLIYYSQIVNDFQKGDIAEGYSVSREKKESFPLTVTSAQKNPTAFYLCASSIIGGNTGELFFGEGSRLTVL.

The chain carries TRBV10-2 and TRBJ2-7; 8 nucleotides agree with TRBD1. J gave up 2 bases and V 4 bases, and 10 bases lay outside the gene matches. Germline V lookup: CDR1 WSHSY, CDR2 SAAADI. CDR3 length: 16 amino acids. The CDR3 is CASSVQGGSRAYEQYF. The CDR3 DNA is TGCGCCAGCAGTGTACAGGGGGGAAGTAGGGCCTACGAGCAGTACTTC.